This TCR beta chain was captured by sequencing in a study of blood T cell repertoires in COVID-19. In the study overall: The United States, Italy and Spain were the sources of the acute and convalescent COVID-19 samples. T cells, B-cell-depleted T cells, or PBMCs provided the cDNA or gDNA that served as material.

Methods used by the authors: How many nucleated cells were present was estimated from reference gene primer amplification. Profiling relied on immunoSEQ multiplex PCR, and the TCRdb table lists in-frame clones only, not all of them. That table gives V, J and clone size, and the DNA gave D and trimming. Of 300,000 to 400,000 clones listed, around 84% were seen once; the top ten hold 2.5% to 3.5%. Concerning this clone itself: Different DNA sequences within this sample yield the same CDR3.

This CDR3 is built from 11 residues. Germline values: CDR1 GTSNPN, CDR2 SVGIG (reference sequence). Trimming cost V 3 bases and J 8 bases; bases outside gene matches: 1. The TCR originated in a human donor in a cohort sampled during active COVID-19. Input material: peripheral blood. V usage is TRBV30 and J usage is TRBJ1-2; 9 bases agree with TRBD1. The DNA of the CDR3 is TGTGCCTGGAGCGGGACAGGGGGCTACACCTTC. It is translated as CAWSGTGGYTF.